This TCR beta chain comes out of a study of TIL therapy for anti-PD-1-resistant metastatic lung cancer. Study at large: Median tumor PD-L1 proportion score was 6%.

This CDR3 contains 19 residues. The V end was cut by 0 bases, the J end by 5 bases, with 23 bases between. The germline gives CDR1 MNHEY, CDR2 SVGEGT. This was the immunoSEQ v3 assay. Each library reached some 2 million read pairs, or about 5-6.5 million at deep level. Sequencing was performed with immunoSEQ multiplex PCR; in TCRdb, only in-frame clones are kept and a portion is missing. The table shows roughly 57,000 clones, with approximately 78% occurring only once. As to time point: pre-treatment sample, taken before nivolumab and TIL therapy. Enrollment ran from October 2017 to January 2020. The sequencing here drew on blood, taken at baseline. The chain links TRBV6-2 or TRBV6-3 to TRBJ2-1; a weak D match, TRBD2 (7 bases). This TCR derives from a person aged 25-85 years with non-small cell lung cancer. The CDR3 coding sequence is TGTGCCAGCAGTTACTCGACTCCATTTAGGGGGGGAATTGACAATGAGCAGTTCTTC. Translating it yields CASSYSTPFRGGIDNEQFF.